Listed below are T cell receptor beta chains from one sample, sequenced in a study of PD-1 blockade in classical Hodgkin lymphoma. Measured with immunoSEQ multiplex PCR; TCRdb has only the in-frame clones, and not every one. The sample contains 10,000 to 15,000 clones, 85% to 90% of which appear only once. This material consisted of CD4+ T cells from blood, taken at baseline. The receptor source for this set is a human donor with classical Hodgkin lymphoma. Both conserved end residues are part of each CDR3. D genes are given only for firm matches. The size of a clone is reported for some rows only, either as once, few or many, or as a class for expanded clones.

clone_size	v_call	j_call	d_call	cdr3_length	cdr3_nt	cdr3_aa
NA	TRBV6-5	TRBJ1-5	NA	15	TGTGCCAGCAGTTACTCGGGGGTGGCAAATCAGCCCCAGCATTTT	CASSYSGVANQPQHF
NA	TRBV28	TRBJ2-7	TRBD2	15	TGTGCCAGCAGTGCCCCTAGCGGGAACTCCTACGAGCAGTACTTC	CASSAPSGNSYEQYF
once	TRBV4-2	TRBJ2-2	TRBD1	16	TGTGCCAGCAGCCAAGGAGGGACAGTGAACACCGGGGAGCTGTTTTTT	CASSQGGTVNTGELFF
NA	TRBV4-1	TRBJ1-1	TRBD1	13	TGCGCCAGTCAGAGAGGGGGCACCACTGAAGCTTTCTTT	CASQRGGTTEAFF
NA	TRBV7-2	TRBJ2-3	NA	14	TGTGCCAGCAGCTTACCGTTCCGCCCAGATACGCAGTATTTT	CASSLPFRPDTQYF
once	TRBV19	TRBJ1-2	TRBD1	15	TGTGCCAGTAGAATTTTGGACAGGGTAGATCGTGGCTACACCTTC	CASRILDRVDRGYTF
NA	TRBV5-4	TRBJ2-1	NA	12	TGTGCCAGCAGCCAGAGCGAGAGGGAGCAGTTCTTC	CASSQSEREQFF
NA	TRBV15	TRBJ2-3	NA	14	TGTGCCACCAGCAGAGGGGATAGGGGCGATACGCAGTATTTT	CATSRGDRGDTQYF
NA	TRBV6-1	TRBJ2-1	NA	10	TGTGCCACAGCGTACAATGAGCAGTTCTTC	CATAYNEQFF
few	TRBV28	TRBJ1-2	NA	14	TGTGCCAGCAGGACCCTTTCGGGGGGCCGTGGCTACACCTTC	CASRTLSGGRGYTF
once	TRBV6-1	TRBJ1-3	NA	13	TGTGCCAGCGGTTGGGGGCAGGGAAACACCATATATTTT	CASGWGQGNTIYF
once	TRBV19	TRBJ2-3	NA	13	TGTGCCACCATGACTGGAAGCACAGATACGCAGTATTTT	CATMTGSTDTQYF
NA	TRBV5-1	TRBJ1-1	NA	15	TGCGCCAGCAGCTTGCGGGGAACTCAGAACACTGAAGCTTTCTTT	CASSLRGTQNTEAFF
NA	TRBV14	TRBJ1-1	TRBD1	16	TGTGCCAGCAGCCAAGAAAGATTACGGACAGGGAATAAAGCTTTCTTT	CASSQERLRTGNKAFF
NA	TRBV18	TRBJ1-1	NA	17	TGTGCCAGCTCACCAGGGATGGGGGGGTTTCTACTTACTGAAGCTTTCTTT	CASSPGMGGFLLTEAFF
NA	TRBV5-4	TRBJ2-1	NA	12	TGTGCCAGCAGCTTGGAAAGGTATGAGCAGTTCTTC	CASSLERYEQFF
NA	TRBV4-2	TRBJ2-1	TRBD2	15	TGTGCCAGCAGCCAAGGCCTAGCGGGAGACGGTGAGCAGTTCTTC	CASSQGLAGDGEQFF
NA	TRBV19	TRBJ2-1	TRBD2	12	TGTGCCATTACAACTAGCGCGGCCTTGCAGTTCTTC	CAITTSAALQFF
NA	TRBV29-1	TRBJ2-5	NA	11	TGCAGCTACCGAGGGCTGGAGACCCAGTACTTC	CSYRGLETQYF
NA	TRBV6-1	TRBJ2-7	NA	12	TGTGCCAGCAGTGAATCCAGGGACGAGCAGTACTTC	CASSESRDEQYF
NA	TRBV6-1	TRBJ2-7	TRBD1	15	TGTGCCAGCAACAACCGGGACAGGGTGTTAAACGAGCAGTACTTC	CASNNRDRVLNEQYF
NA	TRBV10-2	TRBJ2-1	TRBD2	13	TGCCCCAGTGGGCTAGCGGGGGACAATGAGCAGTTCTTC	CPSGLAGDNEQFF
NA	TRBV27	TRBJ2-7	TRBD2	19	TGTGCCAGCAGTTTATATCCCGTTCCGGGACTAGCGGGGACCTACGAGCAGTACTTC	CASSLYPVPGLAGTYEQYF
NA	TRBV19	TRBJ2-3	TRBD1	16	TGTGCCAGTAGGAGCCAGACAGGGAGCTTTACAGATACGCAGTATTTT	CASRSQTGSFTDTQYF
NA	TRBV11-2	TRBJ1-1	NA	13	TGTGCCAGCAGCTTTAGCGAGAACACTGAAGCTTTCTTT	CASSFSENTEAFF
once	TRBV10-3	TRBJ2-7	NA	13	TGTGCCATCAACGGACAGGCTAGCGACGAGCAGTACTTC	CAINGQASDEQYF
NA	TRBV29-1	TRBJ2-1	NA	15	TGCAGCGTTGAAGTCCCTAGCCAAGCCTACAATGAGCAGTTCTTC	CSVEVPSQAYNEQFF
NA	TRBV10-2	TRBJ2-2	NA	13	TGCGCCAGTGACAGAATTAACACCGGGGAGCTGTTTTTT	CASDRINTGELFF
NA	TRBV2	TRBJ2-2	NA	17	TGTGCCAGCAGCCTCGTCGCTAGGGGGATTATTACCGGGGAGCTGTTTTTT	CASSLVARGIITGELFF
NA	TRBV11-2	TRBJ2-3	TRBD2	17	TGTGCCAGCAGCTTAGATCAGTTAGCGGGAGTGGCAGATACGCAGTATTTT	CASSLDQLAGVADTQYF
once	TRBV5-8	TRBJ2-7	TRBD1	15	TGTGCCAGCAGCTTGGGGACAGGGGGTTTCTACGAGCAGTACTTC	CASSLGTGGFYEQYF
NA	TRBV5-4	TRBJ2-5	TRBD1	14	TGTGCCAGCAGCGTAACAGGGGGCTGGGAGACCCAGTACTTC	CASSVTGGWETQYF
NA	TRBV4-2	TRBJ2-7	NA	15	TGTGCCAGCAGCCAAGCCGGCTTTTTGGGCTACGAGCAGTACTTC	CASSQAGFLGYEQYF
NA	TRBV19	TRBJ1-1	NA	16	TGTGCCAGTAGGCCAGCAACAGGGACCGCGAACACTGAAGCTTTCTTT	CASRPATGTANTEAFF
NA	TRBV5-1	TRBJ2-4	NA	15	TGCGCCAGCAGCTTGTTTCAGGGAGCCAAAAACATTCAGTACTTC	CASSLFQGAKNIQYF
few	TRBV5-4	TRBJ1-1	NA	11	TGTGCCAGCAGCTTGGAGGGGGGGTTGAACTTT	CASSLEGGLNF
NA	TRBV25-1	TRBJ2-3	NA	13	TGTGCCAGCAGCGTCCCTGGGACGGGAAATCAGTATTTT	CASSVPGTGNQYF
NA	TRBV23-1	TRBJ2-5	NA	20	TGCGCCAGCGTTCTGACCCGGCGCGATGGAGGGGCGAACGGGATGGAGACCCAGTACTTC	CASVLTRRDGGANGMETQYF
NA	TRBV18	TRBJ2-7	TRBD2	17	TGTGCCAGCTCACCTCGTGGACTAGCGGGAGGGCGCTACGAGCAGTACTTC	CASSPRGLAGGRYEQYF
NA	TRBV10-3	TRBJ1-4	NA	13	TGTGCCATCACCCAGACCCCGAATGAAAAACTGTTTTTT	CAITQTPNEKLFF
NA	TRBV6-1	TRBJ2-3	TRBD1	14	TGTGCCAGCAGTGAGGGGGACAGGGGGCGCGGGCAGTATTTT	CASSEGDRGRGQYF
NA	TRBV18	TRBJ2-1	TRBD2	17	TGTGCCAGCTCACCGCAGACTAGCGGAGTCCCCTTCAATGAGCAGTTCTTC	CASSPQTSGVPFNEQFF
NA	TRBV2	TRBJ1-2	NA	12	TGTGCCAGCAGTGTTAGCAACTATGGCTACACCTTC	CASSVSNYGYTF
NA	TRBV5-1	TRBJ2-5	TRBD1	14	TGCGCCAGCAGCTCTGGCAGGGGGCAAGAGACCCAGTACTTC	CASSSGRGQETQYF
NA	TRBV10-3	TRBJ1-2	NA	15	TGTGCCATCAGTGAGCCCCGGCAGCCGAACTATGGCTACACCTTC	CAISEPRQPNYGYTF
once	TRBV7-2	TRBJ2-2	NA	15	TGTGCCAGCAGCAGGCAACTTTGGGGCACCGGGGAGCTGTTTTTT	CASSRQLWGTGELFF
NA	TRBV21-1	TRBJ1-6	NA	15	TGTGCCAGCAGCAAGGTTTCAGGGGATAATTCACCCCTCCACTTT	CASSKVSGDNSPLHF
NA	TRBV4-2	TRBJ2-7	NA	16	TGTGCCAGCAGCCAAGATGTTTCCGGGAACTCCTACGAGCAGTACTTC	CASSQDVSGNSYEQYF
NA	TRBV7-3	TRBJ2-4	NA	18	TGTGCCAGCACCCCATTCCAAGGGCATGAACTAGCCAAAAACATTCAGTACTTC	CASTPFQGHELAKNIQYF
NA	TRBV7-6	TRBJ2-1	TRBD2	17	TGTGCCAGCAGCTTATTGGGGCGGGGGGCGTCCTACAATGAGCAGTTCTTC	CASSLLGRGASYNEQFF
NA	TRBV2	TRBJ1-3	TRBD1	16	TGTGCCAGCAGTAAGGACAGGGGAGCGTCTGGAAACACCATATATTTT	CASSKDRGASGNTIYF
once	TRBV5-1	TRBJ2-3	TRBD2	13	TGCGCCAGCAGTTCTAGCGGGTATGATACGCAGTATTTT	CASSSSGYDTQYF
NA	TRBV28	TRBJ2-3	NA	16	TGTGCCAGCAGTTTAATTTCCTCAGCTCACACAGATACGCAGTATTTT	CASSLISSAHTDTQYF
NA	TRBV5-1	TRBJ2-3	NA	11	TGCGCCAGCAGCGCAACAGATACGCAGTATTTT	CASSATDTQYF
NA	TRBV4-1	TRBJ2-4	NA	16	TGCGCCAGCAGCCAAGTAGGGGGAGGCCCTAAAAACATTCAGTACTTC	CASSQVGGGPKNIQYF
NA	TRBV6-5	TRBJ1-3	TRBD1	14	TGTGCCAGCAGGCCAGGGGGACGTGGAAACACCATATATTTT	CASRPGGRGNTIYF
NA	TRBV6-1	TRBJ1-5	NA	14	TGTGCCAGCACCATGACAGCTCGCAATCAGCCCCAGCATTTT	CASTMTARNQPQHF
NA	TRBV6-1	TRBJ1-5	NA	14	TGTGCCAGCAGTGAAAGTGAGGGTTATCAGCCCCAGCATTTT	CASSESEGYQPQHF